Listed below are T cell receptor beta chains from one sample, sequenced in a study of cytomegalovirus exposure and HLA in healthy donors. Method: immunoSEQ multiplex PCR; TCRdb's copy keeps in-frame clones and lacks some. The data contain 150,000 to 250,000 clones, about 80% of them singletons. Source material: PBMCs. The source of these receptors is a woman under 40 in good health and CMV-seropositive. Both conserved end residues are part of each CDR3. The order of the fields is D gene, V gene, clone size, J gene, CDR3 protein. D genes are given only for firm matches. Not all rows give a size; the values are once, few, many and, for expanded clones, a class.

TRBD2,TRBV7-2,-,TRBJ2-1,CASSPGTSIFNEQFF
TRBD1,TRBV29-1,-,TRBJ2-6,CSVSQGAAGANVLTF
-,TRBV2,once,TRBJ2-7,CATSARSYEQYF
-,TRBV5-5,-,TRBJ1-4,CASSLGPNEKLFF
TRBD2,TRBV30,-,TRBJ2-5,CAFFGEGPETQYF
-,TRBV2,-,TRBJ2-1,CASSVWGPGDEQFF
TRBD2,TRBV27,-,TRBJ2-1,CASRGLAGVPNPYNEQFF
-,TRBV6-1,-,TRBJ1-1,CASSSQGHTEAFF
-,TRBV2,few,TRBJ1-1,CASSGGQDTEAFF
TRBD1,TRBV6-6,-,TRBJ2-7,CASSRDRGLYEQYF
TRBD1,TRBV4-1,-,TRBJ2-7,CASSSDRGHEQYF
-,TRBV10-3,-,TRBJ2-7,CAISESGGVYEQYF
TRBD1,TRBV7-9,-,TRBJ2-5,CASSFGQGAGETQYF
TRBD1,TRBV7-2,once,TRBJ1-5,CASSLGDRGIQPQHF
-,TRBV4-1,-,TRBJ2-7,CASSHAGQGYEQYF
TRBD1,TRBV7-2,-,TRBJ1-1,CASSWGTANTEAFF
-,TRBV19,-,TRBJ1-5,CASSWSLRQPQHF
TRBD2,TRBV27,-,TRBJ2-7,CASSPTGGDWYEQYF
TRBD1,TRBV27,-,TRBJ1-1,CASRGINRGLNTEAFF
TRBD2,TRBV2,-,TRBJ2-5,CASTGLAGETQYF
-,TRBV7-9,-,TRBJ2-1,CASSLGLAEQFF
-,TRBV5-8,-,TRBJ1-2,CASRRLGSRNYGYTF
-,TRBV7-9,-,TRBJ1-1,CASSFPTGTAFF
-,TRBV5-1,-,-,CASSLGGAGRGEQYF
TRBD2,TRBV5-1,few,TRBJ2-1,CASSLAGAIYNEQFF
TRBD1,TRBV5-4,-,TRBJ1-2,CASSFNRGTDYGYTF
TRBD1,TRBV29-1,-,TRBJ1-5,CSVADRWDQPQHF
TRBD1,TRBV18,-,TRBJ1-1,CASSPGQGNTEAFF
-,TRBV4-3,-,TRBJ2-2,CASSQDYASGGELFF
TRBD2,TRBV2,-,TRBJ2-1,CASSGREEGGNEQFF
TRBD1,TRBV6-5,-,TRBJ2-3,CASSFGQGSADTQYF
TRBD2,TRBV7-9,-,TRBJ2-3,CANPTSDTDTQYF
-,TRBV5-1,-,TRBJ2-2,CASSFGTIPTGELFF
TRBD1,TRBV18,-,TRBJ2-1,CASSPGQGEYDEQFF
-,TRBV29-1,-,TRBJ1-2,CSVAGNGYTF
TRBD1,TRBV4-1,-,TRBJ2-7,CASSQPWGGTGGSEQYF
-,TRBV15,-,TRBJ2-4,CATSRGRQEGYGKNIQYF
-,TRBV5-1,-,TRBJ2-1,CASSSGTPYNEQFF
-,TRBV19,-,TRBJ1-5,CASSIERGGYQPQHF
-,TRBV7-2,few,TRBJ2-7,CASRGGTYEQYF
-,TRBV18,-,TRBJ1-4,CASSPQGTNEKLFF
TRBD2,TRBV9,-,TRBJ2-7,CASSVAQGGRAISYEQYF
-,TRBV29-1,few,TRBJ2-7,CSVRTGVDYEQYF
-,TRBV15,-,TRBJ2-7,CATSRDPGYQGRNYEQYF
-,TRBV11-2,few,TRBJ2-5,CASSLAGLETQYF
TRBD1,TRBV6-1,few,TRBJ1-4,CASSLTGATNEKLFF
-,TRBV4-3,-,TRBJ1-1,CASSQDRENTEAFF
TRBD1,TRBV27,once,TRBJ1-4,CASRRTGINEKLFF
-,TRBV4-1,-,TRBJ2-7,CASSQGVSSRSYEQYF
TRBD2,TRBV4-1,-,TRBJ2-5,CASSQVFAASGAQYF
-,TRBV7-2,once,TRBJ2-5,CASSSLVAETQYF
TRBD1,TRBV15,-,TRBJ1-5,CATSIGQANQPQHF
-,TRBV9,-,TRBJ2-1,CASSVAGAGSWDEQFF
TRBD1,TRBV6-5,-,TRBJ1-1,CASSRDRDTEAFF
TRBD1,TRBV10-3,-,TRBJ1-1,CAIRDDRANTEAFF